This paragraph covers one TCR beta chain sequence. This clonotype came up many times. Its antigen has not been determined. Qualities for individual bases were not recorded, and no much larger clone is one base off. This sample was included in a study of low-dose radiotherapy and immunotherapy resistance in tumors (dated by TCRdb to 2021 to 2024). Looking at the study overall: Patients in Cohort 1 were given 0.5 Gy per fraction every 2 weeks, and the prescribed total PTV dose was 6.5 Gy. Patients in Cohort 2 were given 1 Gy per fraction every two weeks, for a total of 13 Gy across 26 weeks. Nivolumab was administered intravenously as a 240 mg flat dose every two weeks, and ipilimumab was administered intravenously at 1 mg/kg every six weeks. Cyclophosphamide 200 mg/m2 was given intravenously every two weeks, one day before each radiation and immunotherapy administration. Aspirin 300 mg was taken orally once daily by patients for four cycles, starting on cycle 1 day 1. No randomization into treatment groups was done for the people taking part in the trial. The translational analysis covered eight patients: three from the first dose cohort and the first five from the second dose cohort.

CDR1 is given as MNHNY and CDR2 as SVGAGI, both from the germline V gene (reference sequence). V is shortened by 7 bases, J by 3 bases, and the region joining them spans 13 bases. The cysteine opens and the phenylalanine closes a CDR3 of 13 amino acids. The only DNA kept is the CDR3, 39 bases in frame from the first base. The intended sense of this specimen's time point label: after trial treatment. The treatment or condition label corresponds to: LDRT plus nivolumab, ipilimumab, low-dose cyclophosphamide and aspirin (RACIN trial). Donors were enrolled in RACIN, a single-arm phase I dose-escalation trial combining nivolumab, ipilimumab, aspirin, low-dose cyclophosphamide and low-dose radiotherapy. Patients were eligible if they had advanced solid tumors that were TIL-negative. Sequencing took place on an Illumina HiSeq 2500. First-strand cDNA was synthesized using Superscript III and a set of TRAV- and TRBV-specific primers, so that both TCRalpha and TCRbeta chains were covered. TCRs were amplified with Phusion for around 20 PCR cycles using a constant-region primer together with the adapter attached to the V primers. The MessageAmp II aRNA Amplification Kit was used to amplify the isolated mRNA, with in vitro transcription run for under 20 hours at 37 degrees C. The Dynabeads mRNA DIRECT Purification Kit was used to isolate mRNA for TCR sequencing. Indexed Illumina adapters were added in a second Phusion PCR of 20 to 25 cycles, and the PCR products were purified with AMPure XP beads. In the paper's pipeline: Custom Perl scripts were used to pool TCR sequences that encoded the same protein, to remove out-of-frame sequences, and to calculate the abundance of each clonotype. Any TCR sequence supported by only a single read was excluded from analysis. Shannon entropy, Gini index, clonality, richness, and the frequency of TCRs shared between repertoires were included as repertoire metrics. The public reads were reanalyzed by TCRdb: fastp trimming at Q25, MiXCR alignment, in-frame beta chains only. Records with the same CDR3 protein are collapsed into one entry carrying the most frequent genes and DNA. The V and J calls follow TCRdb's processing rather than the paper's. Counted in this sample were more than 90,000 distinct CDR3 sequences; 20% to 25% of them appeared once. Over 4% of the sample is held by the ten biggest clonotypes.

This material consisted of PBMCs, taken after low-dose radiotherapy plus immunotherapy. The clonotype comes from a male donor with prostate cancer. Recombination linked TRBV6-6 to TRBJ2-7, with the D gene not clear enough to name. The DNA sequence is TGTGCCAGCAACGAAGGGCTAGACTACGAGCAGTACTTC. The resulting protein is CASNEGLDYEQYF.